Shown below are 20 T cell receptor beta chains from a single sample sequenced in a study of beta chain features in type 1 diabetes. Since all of the isolated RNA was reverse transcribed, expressed TCRB transcripts were what got sequenced. Assay: immunoSEQ multiplex PCR; the TCRdb copy retains only in-frame clones and omits some. The sample carries hundreds of thousands of clones, about 16% recorded once. The sample was naive CD4+ T cells from blood. The receptors were gathered from a man younger than 30 in good health.

The rearrangement uses TRBV4-3 and TRBJ2-2, with 8 bases matching TRBD1. In germline, CDR1 is LGHNA, CDR2 YSLEER. V shed 4 bases, J shed 4 bases, and the junction held 5 bases outside the gene matches. The CDR3 loop spans 15 amino acids. The CDR3 sequence is CASSPDRASTGELFF. CDR3 sequence (DNA): TGCGCCAGCAGCCCGGACAGGGCGAGCACCGGGGAGCTGTTTTTT.

This clone was observed a few times. The chain has TRBV29-1 and TRBJ1-5; weak D call: TRBD1 (5 bases). V was clipped by 4 bases and J by 13 bases, with 17 bases between them. CDR3 length: 12 amino acids. The germline V gene has CDR1 SQVTM and CDR2 ANQGSEA. CDR3 DNA: TGCAGCGTTGTGGTCCCCCAGGGCTTACAGCATTTT. Its protein product is CSVVVPQGLQHF.

Only a few counts were recorded for this clone. The chain links TRBV9 to TRBJ1-5; no clear D gene. Deletions cut 2 bases from V and 2 bases from J, with 8 bases between. CDR3 length: 14 residues. The germline V gene has CDR1 SGDLS and CDR2 YYNGEE. In DNA form, the CDR3 reads TGTGCCAGCAGCGTGAGTTATGGCAATCAGCCCCAGCATTTT. Residues: CASSVSYGNQPQHF.

The V and J genes are TRBV10-3 and TRBJ2-3, with a weak D call TRBD2 (5 bases). CDR3 length: 14 residues. Germline V gene lookup returns CDR1 ENHRY and CDR2 SYGVKD. The ends were cut back, 0 bases at V and 5 bases at J, with 9 bases in the middle. CDR3 sequence reads: CAISESSAGDTQYF. The CDR3 DNA is TGTGCCATCAGTGAGTCCAGCGCGGGAGATACGCAGTATTTT.

The V call is TRBV5-1, the J call TRBJ2-1, with 9 bases lining up with TRBD1. The germline V gene has CDR1 SGHRS and CDR2 YFSETQ. The CDR3 is 17 amino acids. With V trimmed by 3 bases and J by 1 base, 8 bases remained unmatched. CDR3 nucleotide sequence: TGCGCCAGCAGCTACGATGACAGGGGGAATTCCTACAATGAGCAGTTCTTC. Amino acid sequence: CASSYDDRGNSYNEQFF.

The chain has TRBV18 and TRBJ2-5; D might be TRBD2 (6 bases). The germline CDR1 and CDR2 sequences are KGHSH and LQKENI. The CDR3 contains 13 residues. V lost 2 bases to trimming and J lost 4 bases, with 8 bases between them. CDR3 DNA sequence: TGTGCCAGCTCACCAATGGGGGGAGAGACCCAGTACTTC. This gives the protein CASSPMGGETQYF.

This clone came up a few times. The rearrangement uses TRBV6-4 and TRBJ1-2, with D possibly being TRBD1 (5 bases). Germline assignment: CDR1 MRHNA and CDR2 SNTAGT. V was cut by 4 bases and J by 4 bases, with 7 bases left in between. The CDR3 contains 12 residues. As DNA, the CDR3 is TGTGCCAGCAGTGGGGGGTCCTATGGCTACACCTTC. It codes for CASSGGSYGYTF.

This clone occurred a few times. The chain has TRBV29-1 and TRBJ2-1; D is perhaps TRBD1 or TRBD2 (5 bases each). Germline V gene sequence: CDR1 SQVTM, CDR2 ANQGSEA. CDR3 length: 11 amino acids. CDR3: CSGGPSNEQFF. As DNA, the CDR3 is TGCAGTGGGGGACCCTCCAATGAGCAGTTCTTC.

The chain joins TRBV5-6 to TRBJ2-7, with D possibly TRBD1 on 6 matching bases. Trimming took off 3 bases at V and 2 bases at J, with 9 bases between the two ends. The germline gives CDR1 SGHDT, CDR2 YYEEEE. The CDR3 sequence is 13 residues long. CDR3 loop: CASSSWTAYEQYF. Here the CDR3 DNA reads TGTGCCAGCAGCTCCTGGACAGCCTACGAGCAGTACTTC.

This clone has only a few counts. The chain uses TRBV5-1 and TRBJ1-3; D uncertain. The CDR3 is made up of 17 amino acids. CDR1 SGHRS and CDR2 YFSETQ come from the germline V gene. V lost 0 bases, J lost 0 bases, and 13 bases lay in between. The CDR3, as DNA: TGCGCCAGCAGCTTGGAGCCGGCGGATTACTCTGGAAACACCATATATTTT. This codes for CASSLEPADYSGNTIYF.

The CDR3 DNA follows: TGTGCCACCAGCAGGACTACACCCTACGAGCAGTACTTC. This sequence encodes CATSRTTPYEQYF. V usage is TRBV15 and J usage is TRBJ2-7, with a possible D match to TRBD2 (5 bases). Germline V gene sequence: CDR1 LNHNV, CDR2 YYDKDF (reference sequence). This CDR3 has 13 residues. Trimming took 3 bases from V and 2 from J, leaving 8 bases between them.

This clone was recorded a few times. This chain links TRBV20-1 with TRBJ2-7; no clear D gene. Looked up from germline, CDR1 is DFQATT and CDR2 is SNEGSKA (reference sequence). CDR3 length: 11 amino acids. Trimming left V 6 bases short and J 2 bases short, with 8 bases between. For the CDR3, the DNA is TGCAGTGCCCGGACCCCCTACGAGCAGTACTTC. It codes for CSARTPYEQYF.

A few counts support this clone. The rearrangement joins TRBV9 to TRBJ2-7; perhaps TRBD2 as D (5 bases). Germline values: CDR1 SGDLS, CDR2 YYNGEE. The CDR3 totals 13 residues. Deletions cut 4 bases from V and 6 bases from J, with 14 bases between. The CDR3 sequence: CASSPPLAIEQYF. The CDR3, as DNA: TGTGCCAGCAGCCCCCCCCTAGCTATCGAGCAGTACTTC.

This sequence joins TRBV7-2 and TRBJ2-5; D gene ambiguous. The CDR3 sequence is 14 residues long. Germline lookup yields CDR1 SGHTA and CDR2 FQGNSA. V lost 5 bases and J lost 5, with 15 bases in between. The CDR3 loop reads CASSANPSVETQYF. The CDR3 DNA is TGTGCCAGCAGCGCGAACCCCAGTGTGGAGACCCAGTACTTC. The full variable domain, its missing parts supplied by reference TRBV7-2 and TRBJ2-5, is GAGVSQSPSNKVTEKGKDVELRCDPISGHTALYWYRQSLGQGLEFLIYFQGNSAPDKSGLPSDRFSAERTGGSVSTLTIQRTQQEDSAVYLCASSANPSVETQYFGPGTRLLVL.

This clone was counted many times. The rearrangement links TRBV7-9 to TRBJ2-3; no definite D call. The CDR3 consists of 10 residues. V shed 4 bases and J shed 6 bases, with 2 bases lying between them. Germline V gives CDR1 SEHNR, CDR2 FQNEAQ (reference sequence). The CDR3: CASSSDTQYF. The DNA of the CDR3 is TGTGCCAGCAGCTCTGATACGCAGTATTTT.

The chain combines TRBV5-1 with TRBJ2-3, with 7 bases lining up with TRBD2. This CDR3 region has 14 residues. V shed 7 bases and J 2 bases; nucleotides not matched to a gene: 7. Germline lookup yields CDR1 SGHRS and CDR2 YFSETQ. The CDR3 DNA sequence: TGCGCCAGCCGGGCTAGCGGTAACACAGATACGCAGTATTTT. Protein product: CASRASGNTDTQYF.

The V and J genes are TRBV5-4 and TRBJ2-3, with D possibly being TRBD2 (7 bases). Germline V lookup: CDR1 SGHNT, CDR2 YYREEE (reference sequence). Trimming cost V 0 bases and J 11 bases, with 19 bases left between them. The length of the CDR3 is 15 residues. CDR3 amino acids: CASSLEQGGGREQYF. The CDR3, as DNA: TGTGCCAGCAGCTTGGAACAGGGCGGGGGCCGAGAGCAGTATTTT.

The chain's CDR3 is CAWNNREGEKLFF. The CDR3 nucleotides read TGTGCCTGGAACAACAGGGAGGGGGAAAAACTGTTTTTT. The gene calls are TRBV30 and TRBJ1-4; perhaps TRBD1 as D (6 bases). Germline lookup yields CDR1 GTSNPN and CDR2 SVGIG (reference sequence). V was shortened by 4 bases and J by 8 bases, with 14 bases between the two germline ends. The CDR3 is made up of 13 amino acids.

The CDR3 here is CASSEATGIYGYTF. The CDR3 DNA sequence: TGTGCCAGCAGTGAAGCGACAGGGATCTATGGCTACACCTTC. This chain uses TRBV2 with TRBJ1-2; 7 positions agree with TRBD1. CDR1 and CDR2 from the germline V gene are SNHLY and FYNNEI. The V segment lost 0 bases and the J segment 4 bases; nucleotides outside the gene matches: 2. CDR3 length equals 14 residues.

This clone was detected only a few times. CDR3 sequence reads: CASSLSSGGTDTQYF. The CDR3 DNA sequence: TGTGCCAGCAGCTTGTCTAGCGGGGGGACAGATACGCAGTATTTT. J is TRBJ2-3 and V is TRBV7-9, with TRBD2 matching over 11 bases. This CDR3 has 15 residues. J was trimmed by 3 bases and V by 3 bases; bases with no gene match: 2. Per germline, CDR1 SEHNR and CDR2 FQNEAQ (reference sequence).